This T cell receptor beta chain comes out of a study of regulatory T cells in long-lasting Graves disease. Time point noted: newly diagnosed GD, antithyroid drugs for less than 3 months. RNA isolated from PBMCs was used to make the TCR library. EDTA tubes were used for drawing around 9 milliliters of peripheral blood. Findings of the study overall: Samples came from peripheral blood alone, without thyroid tissue.

Arm-PCR of CDR3 regions and iRepertoire HTBI primers were the basis on which TCR beta libraries were built. Using its own MiXCR run on the multiplex PCR reads, TCRdb lists one record per CDR3 protein. Of approximately 560,000 distinct CDR3 sequences detected, around 16% appear once; the ten largest clones hold more than 10%. Notes on this clonotype: Its cognate antigen is unknown. A read error may explain this, as a much larger clone is one base away.

These same data were also listed under a study on T cells in Graves' hyperthyroidism and ophthalmopathy. That report notes: Initially, a first-round RT-PCR of the TCR CDR3 employed the HTBI primer set.

The starting material was peripheral blood mononuclear cells (PBMCs), obtained at new diagnosis, from a patient treated with antithyroid drugs. The receptor comes from a man aged 18-30 years with Graves disease.

CDR3 nucleotides: TGTGCCAGCAGCGTAGGGGACACAGATACGCAGTATTTT. The encoded protein is CASSVGDTDTQYF. The V call is TRBV9, the J call TRBJ2-3; D is ambiguous. Per germline, CDR1 SGDLS and CDR2 YYNGEE. Trimming cost V 0 bases and J 2 bases, with 4 bases left between them. The CDR3 runs 13 residues.